Below, 9 T cell receptor beta chains from the same sample are listed, as sequenced in a study of T cell changes during pregnancy in multiple sclerosis. Only in-frame clones appear in the TCRdb table, and some are missing; sequencing was by immunoSEQ multiplex PCR. The top ten hold roughly 2.6% of the sample, which has roughly 62,000 clones, about 88% seen once. Sample: peripheral blood, taken in the first trimester of pregnancy. These receptors all come from a female donor with multiple sclerosis, enrolled in a pregnancy study.

The genes are TRBV18 and TRBJ2-5; perhaps TRBD2 as D (5 bases). The V gene lost 8 bases and the J gene lost 7 bases, with 11 bases spanning the gap. This CDR3 contains 11 residues. Germline CDR1 is KGHSH and CDR2 is LQKENI. The CDR3: CASQGEGTQYF. CDR3 in DNA: TGTGCCAGCCAAGGCGAGGGGACCCAGTACTTC.

This chain uses TRBV4-3 with TRBJ1-5; 9 nucleotides align to TRBD1. V was pared by 4 bases and J by 6 bases, with 7 bases of the junction left unmatched. This CDR3 region has 15 residues. From germline, CDR1 is LGHNA and CDR2 YSLEER. The CDR3 sequence is CASSLIQGAGQPQHF. CDR3 nucleotides: TGCGCCAGCAGCCTAATACAGGGGGCTGGTCAGCCCCAGCATTTT.

This clone has more than one count but fewer than ten. The rearrangement joins TRBV7-9 to TRBJ2-7; TRBD1 matches 7 bases. This CDR3 contains 15 residues. The ends lost 5 bases at V and 2 bases at J; junction bases unmatched: 9. Germline values: CDR1 SEHNR, CDR2 FQNEAQ (reference sequence). The CDR3 reads CASSPEGTVPYEQYF. CDR3 in DNA: TGTGCCAGCAGCCCAGAGGGGACAGTTCCCTACGAGCAGTACTTC.

The chain carries TRBV5-1 and TRBJ1-3; no reliable D call. This CDR3 is built from 14 residues. Trimming stripped 0 bases from V and 4 bases from J, with 8 bases between. The germline V gene encodes CDR1 SGHRS and CDR2 YFSETQ. DNA for the CDR3: TGCGCCAGCAGCTTGGGCGTCGAGGGAAACACCATATATTTT. This translates into CASSLGVEGNTIYF.

The V call is TRBV11-3, the J call TRBJ2-3; TRBD2 matches at 11 bases. The CDR3 sequence is 16 residues long. V was pared by 5 bases and J by 2 bases, with 6 bases of the junction left unmatched. The V gene's germline CDR1 is SGHNT and CDR2 YENEEA. CDR3 sequence reads: CASSTGTSGNTDTQYF. CDR3 bases: TGTGCCAGCAGCACGGGGACTAGCGGAAACACAGATACGCAGTATTTT.

This rearrangement joins TRBV6-1 to TRBJ1-2; weak D call: TRBD1 (5 bases). This CDR3 is 14 amino acids long. Germline lookup yields CDR1 MNHNS and CDR2 SASEGT. V was shortened by 6 bases and J by 2 bases, with 13 bases between the two germline ends. The CDR3 protein is CASRVDGGNYGYTF. CDR3 DNA sequence: TGTGCCAGCAGGGTTGATGGGGGGAACTATGGCTACACCTTC.

The chain has TRBV29-1 and TRBJ2-2; unclear D gene. CDR3 length: 13 amino acids. CDR1 and CDR2 from the germline V gene are SQVTM and ANQGSEA. The ends were cut back, 5 bases at V and 2 bases at J, with 9 bases in the middle. CDR3 in amino acids: CSVKLPNTGELFF. The CDR3, as DNA: TGCAGCGTTAAACTACCCAACACCGGGGAGCTGTTTTTT.

The gene calls are TRBV25-1 and TRBJ1-4; D call uncertain. Germline values: CDR1 MGHDK, CDR2 SYGVNS. V lost 2 bases, J lost 8 bases, and 9 bases lay in between. This CDR3 comprises 13 residues. This chain's CDR3 is CASSEIMREKLFF. The CDR3 DNA follows: TGTGCCAGCAGTGAAATTATGAGGGAAAAACTGTTTTTT.

V is TRBV10-3 and J is TRBJ1-3, with D perhaps matching TRBD1 (5 bases). With 0 bases removed from V and 0 bases from J, the gap between germline ends came to 12 bases. Germline CDR1 ENHRY, CDR2 SYGVKD. The CDR3 is made up of 17 amino acids. CDR3 DNA: TGTGCCATCAGTGAGTCCCGGGGGTTACCCTCTGGAAACACCATATATTTT. The encoded protein is CAISESRGLPSGNTIYF.